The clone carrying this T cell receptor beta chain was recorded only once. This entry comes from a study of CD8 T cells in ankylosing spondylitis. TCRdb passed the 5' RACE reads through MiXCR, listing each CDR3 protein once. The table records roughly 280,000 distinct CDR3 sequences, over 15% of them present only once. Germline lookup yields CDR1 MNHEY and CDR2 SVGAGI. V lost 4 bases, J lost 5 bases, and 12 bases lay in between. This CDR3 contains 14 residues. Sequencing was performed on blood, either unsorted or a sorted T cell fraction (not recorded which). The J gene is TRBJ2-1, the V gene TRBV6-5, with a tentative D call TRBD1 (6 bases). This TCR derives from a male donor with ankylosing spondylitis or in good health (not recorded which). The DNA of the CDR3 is TGTGCCAGCAGTTCAGGACAGCCTCACAATGAGCAGTTCTTC. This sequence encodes CASSSGQPHNEQFF.